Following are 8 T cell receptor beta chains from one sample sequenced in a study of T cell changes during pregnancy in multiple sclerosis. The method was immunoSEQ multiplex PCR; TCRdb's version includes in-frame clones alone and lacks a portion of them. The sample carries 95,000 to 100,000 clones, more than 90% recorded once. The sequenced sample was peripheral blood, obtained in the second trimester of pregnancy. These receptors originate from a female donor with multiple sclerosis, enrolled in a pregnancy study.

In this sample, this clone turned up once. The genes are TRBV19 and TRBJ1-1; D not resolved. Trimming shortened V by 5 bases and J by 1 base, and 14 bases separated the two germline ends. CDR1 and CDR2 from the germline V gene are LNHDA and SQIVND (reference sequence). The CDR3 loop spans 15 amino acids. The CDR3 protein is CASSPRGWENTEAFF. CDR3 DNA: TGTGCCAGTAGTCCTCGCGGGTGGGAGAACACTGAAGCTTTCTTT.

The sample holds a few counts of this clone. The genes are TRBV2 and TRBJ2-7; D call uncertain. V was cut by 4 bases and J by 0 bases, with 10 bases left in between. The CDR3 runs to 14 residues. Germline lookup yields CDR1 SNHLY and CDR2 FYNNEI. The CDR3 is CASSVMRRSYEQYF. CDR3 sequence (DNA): TGTGCCAGCAGTGTGATGCGGCGCTCCTACGAGCAGTACTTC.

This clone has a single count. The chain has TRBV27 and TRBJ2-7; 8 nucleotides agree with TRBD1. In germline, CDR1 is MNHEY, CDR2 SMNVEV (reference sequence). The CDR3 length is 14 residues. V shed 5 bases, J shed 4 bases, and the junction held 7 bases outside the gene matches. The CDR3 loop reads CASSPGTGPYEQYF. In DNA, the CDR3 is TGTGCCAGCAGTCCCGGGACAGGACCTTACGAGCAGTACTTC.

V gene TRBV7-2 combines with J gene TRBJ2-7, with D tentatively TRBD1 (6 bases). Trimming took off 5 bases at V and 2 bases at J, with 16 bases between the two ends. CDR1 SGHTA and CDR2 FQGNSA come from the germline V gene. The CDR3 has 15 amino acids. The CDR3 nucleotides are TGTGCCAGCAGCCAGGGGCCAGACCCAACCTACGAGCAGTACTTC. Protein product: CASSQGPDPTYEQYF.

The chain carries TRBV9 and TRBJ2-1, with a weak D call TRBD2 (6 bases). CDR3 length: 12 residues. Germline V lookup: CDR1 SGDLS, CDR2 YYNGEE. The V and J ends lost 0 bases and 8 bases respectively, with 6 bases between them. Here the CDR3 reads CASSVAGDEQFF. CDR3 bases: TGTGCCAGCAGCGTAGCGGGGGATGAGCAGTTCTTC.

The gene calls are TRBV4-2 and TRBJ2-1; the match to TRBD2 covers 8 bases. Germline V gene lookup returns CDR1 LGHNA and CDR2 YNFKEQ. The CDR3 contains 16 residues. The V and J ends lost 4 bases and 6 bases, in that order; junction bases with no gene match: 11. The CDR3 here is CASSPTGTSYPNEQFF. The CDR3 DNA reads TGTGCCAGCAGCCCTACCGGGACTAGTTACCCCAATGAGCAGTTCTTC.

DNA of the CDR3: TGTGCCAGCGGCGAAGCACCTCACAGGCCCTACGAGCAGTACTTC. Translation gives CASGEAPHRPYEQYF. This chain connects TRBV7-8 to TRBJ2-7; TRBD1 might be the D (5 bases). Germline V lookup: CDR1 SGHVS, CDR2 FQNEAQ. The CDR3 totals 15 residues. The V end lost 8 bases, the J end lost 2 bases, and 19 bases lay between the germline ends. Combining the CDR3 with reference TRBV7-8 and TRBJ2-7 gives the whole variable domain GAGVSQSPRYKVAKRGQDVALRCDPISGHVSLFWYQQALGQGPEFLTYFQNEAQLDKSGLPSDRFFAERPEGSVSTLKIQRTQQEDSAVYLCASGEAPHRPYEQYFGPGTRLTVT.

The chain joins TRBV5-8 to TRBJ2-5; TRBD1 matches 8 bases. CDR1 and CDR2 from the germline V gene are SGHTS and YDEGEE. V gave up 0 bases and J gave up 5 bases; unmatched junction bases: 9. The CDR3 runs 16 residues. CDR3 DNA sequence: TGTGCCAGCAGCTTGGGGCAGGGGGCTGACGGTGAGACCCAGTACTTC. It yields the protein CASSLGQGADGETQYF.